Sequencing of this T cell receptor beta chain was carried out in a study of shared clonotypes between healthy human individuals. On the study more broadly: The study used three CD4 naive, three CD4 memory, two CD8 naive and one CD8 memory plate per donor.

Study conclusions and caveats: Among four donors, roughly 5% of naive CD4 clonotypes were found in common. Clonotype sharing levels among donors were expected to vary with sequencing depth. Larger estimated richness was generally recorded for naive subsets relative to memory subsets.

Profiling relied on immunoSEQ multiplex PCR, and the TCRdb table lists in-frame clones only, not all of them. The table shows 2 million to 2.5 million clones, with more than 85% occurring only once. Details on this clone: Its matching antigen is unknown.

The receptor was derived from a man aged 18 to 29 in good health. Some clones in this sample may be carry-over from other donors' samples. The sequencing input was naive CD4+ T cells from PBMCs. As to subset: CD45RA+ positively selected.

The CDR3 sequence: CASQNPRETQYF. CDR3 in DNA: TGTGCCAGCCAAAACCCCCGGGAGACCCAGTACTTC. The chain uses TRBV28 and TRBJ2-5; no definite D call. The CDR3 has 12 residues. CDR1 MDHEN and CDR2 SYDVKM come from the germline V gene. The V and J ends lost 8 bases and 5 bases respectively, with 12 bases between them.